The rows below give T cell receptor beta chains drawn from one sample of a study of T cell repertoires in cytomegalovirus infection. In TCRdb, the reads were re-called with MiXCR into one record per CDR3 protein. Found here are under 850,000 distinct CDR3 sequences, 30% to 40% of them singletons; the top ten hold 15% to 20%. Their specific antigens are unknown. The sequencing used cultured PBMCs, collected from culture after CMV antigen stimulation. Source of these receptors: a human donor in good health (CMV status not recorded). Some clones in this sample may be carry-over from other donors' samples. Each CDR3 is given with its conserved first and last residue. A D gene is named only where the DNA matches it firmly. Size is stated for part of the rows, as once, few or many counts, or as a class when the clone is expanded.

TRBJ1-6 | TRBV20-1 | 15 | . | . | CSGEGEGGYNSPLHF | TGCAGCGGGGAGGGGGAGGGTGGTTATAATTCACCCCTCCACTTT
TRBJ2-7 | TRBV2 | 15 | . | TRBD2 | CASSVTAGGPYEQYF | TGTGCCAGCAGCGTTACAGCGGGAGGGCCGTACGAGCAGTACTTC
TRBJ2-7 | TRBV27 | 13 | few | . | CASSPTSGYEQYF | TGTGCCAGCAGTCCCACATCCGGCTACGAGCAGTACTTC
TRBJ2-5 | TRBV10-3 | 15 | few | TRBD2 | CAVSRLAGDQETQYF | TGTGCCGTTTCGAGACTAGCGGGAGATCAAGAGACCCAGTACTTC
TRBJ2-5 | TRBV7-9 | 15 | few | TRBD2 | CAIPTTSGGPETQYF | TGTGCCATTCCCACGACTAGCGGGGGGCCAGAGACCCAGTACTTC
TRBJ1-1 | TRBV27 | 15 | . | . | CASSIAWGAITEAFF | TGTGCCAGCTCCATAGCCTGGGGGGCGATCACTGAAGCTTTCTTT
TRBJ2-7 | TRBV7-2 | 16 | . | . | CASSSPTTHNTYEQYF | TGTGCCAGCAGCTCCCCGACTACCCACAACACCTACGAGCAGTACTTC
TRBJ1-1 | TRBV18 | 13 | few | . | CASSPLNRQRAFF | TGTGCCAGCTCACCACTTAACAGGCAGCGTGCTTTCTTT
TRBJ2-1 | TRBV28 | 14 | . | TRBD2 | CASSIAGGPDEQFF | TGTGCCAGCAGCATAGCGGGGGGGCCCGATGAGCAGTTCTTC
TRBJ2-5 | TRBV7-8 | 13 | . | . | CASSLGDARTQYF | TGTGCCAGCAGCTTAGGGGACGCCCGGACCCAGTACTTC
TRBJ1-1 | TRBV20-1 | 12 | . | . | CSARWGGTEAFF | TGCAGTGCTAGATGGGGAGGGACTGAAGCTTTCTTT
TRBJ2-7 | TRBV29-1 | 11 | . | . | CSVLATGEQYF | TGCAGCGTGCTGGCTACGGGAGAGCAGTACTTC
TRBJ2-7 | TRBV6-2/TRBV6-3 | 17 | . | TRBD2 | CASSYLALAGGSYEQYF | TGTGCCAGCAGTTACTTAGCTCTAGCGGGCGGATCCTACGAGCAGTACTTC
TRBJ1-1 | TRBV3-1 | 14 | . | . | CASSQVGGVTEAFF | TGTGCCAGCAGCCAAGTTGGGGGAGTCACTGAAGCTTTCTTT
TRBJ2-7 | TRBV6-1 | 11 | few | . | CASSEGWQQYF | TGTGCCAGCAGTGAGGGTTGGCAGCAGTACTTC
TRBJ2-5 | TRBV6-2/TRBV6-3 | 20 | . | TRBD2 | CASSSLLSGSNQVSWETQYF | TGTGCCAGCAGTTCGCTATTGAGCGGGAGTAACCAAGTGTCCTGGGAGACCCAGTACTTC
TRBJ1-2 | TRBV7-2 | 14 | many | . | CASSTNTGQGGYTF | TGTGCCAGCAGCACCAATACAGGGCAGGGTGGCTACACCTTC
TRBJ2-4 | TRBV3-1 | 16 | . | . | CASSQGTALAKNIQYF | TGTGCCAGCAGCCAAGGGACAGCTCTAGCCAAAAACATTCAGTACTTC
TRBJ2-3 | TRBV20-1 | 18 | . | . | CSARELSRRLVLSDTQYF | TGCAGTGCTAGAGAACTTAGTCGAAGACTTGTCTTATCGGATACGCAGTATTTT
TRBJ1-6 | TRBV7-6 | 14 | . | . | CASSRPTGFAPLHF | TGTGCCAGCAGCCGCCCAACAGGGTTTGCACCCCTCCACTTT
TRBJ1-1 | TRBV11-2 | 17 | . | TRBD1 | CASSLVAPWQGGTEAFF | TGTGCCAGCAGCTTAGTTGCCCCCTGGCAGGGGGGGACTGAAGCTTTCTTT
TRBJ1-6 | TRBV15 | 12 | . | . | CATSRLNSPLHF | TGTGCCACCAGCAGGCTCAATTCACCCCTCCACTTT
TRBJ1-1 | TRBV27 | 14 | . | . | CASSFGNMNTEAFF | TGTGCCAGCAGTTTTGGGAACATGAACACTGAAGCTTTCTTT
TRBJ1-1 | TRBV4-1 | 14 | few | . | CASSQTTGWTEAFF | TGCGCCAGCAGCCAAACCACAGGGTGGACTGAAGCTTTCTTT
TRBJ2-7 | TRBV19 | 13 | few | . | CASRNTGSHEQYF | TGTGCCAGTAGAAATACAGGGTCCCACGAGCAGTACTTC
TRBJ1-2 | TRBV4-1 | 16 | . | . | CASSLSAARADYGYTF | TGCGCCAGCAGCCTCTCAGCGGCCAGGGCTGACTATGGCTACACCTTC
TRBJ2-7 | TRBV7-6 | 15 | . | . | CASSRDRDTSYEQYF | TGTGCCAGCAGCCGCGACCGGGACACCTCCTACGAGCAGTACTTC
TRBJ2-5 | TRBV12-3/TRBV12-4 | 13 | . | . | CASRIVNQETQYF | TGTGCCAGCAGGATCGTAAATCAAGAGACCCAGTACTTC
TRBJ1-3 | TRBV7-2 | 14 | many | . | CASSPQGRGNTIYF | TGTGCCAGCAGCCCCCAGGGGCGGGGAAACACCATATATTTT
TRBJ2-7 | TRBV7-8 | 17 | few | . | CASSLSLTDRFSYEQYF | TGTGCCAGCAGCTTAAGTCTTACAGATCGGTTCTCCTACGAGCAGTACTTC
TRBJ2-2 | TRBV7-2 | 13 | many | . | CASSSQATGELFF | TGTGCCAGCAGCTCCCAGGCTACCGGGGAGCTGTTTTTT
TRBJ2-1 | TRBV12-5 | 15 | . | TRBD2 | CASGSDSIAGDEQFF | TGTGCTAGTGGTTCGGACTCTATAGCGGGGGATGAGCAGTTCTTC
TRBJ2-5 | TRBV20-1 | 15 | . | TRBD2 | CSASNAASGKETQYF | TGCAGTGCTAGTAACGCGGCTAGCGGGAAAGAGACCCAGTACTTC